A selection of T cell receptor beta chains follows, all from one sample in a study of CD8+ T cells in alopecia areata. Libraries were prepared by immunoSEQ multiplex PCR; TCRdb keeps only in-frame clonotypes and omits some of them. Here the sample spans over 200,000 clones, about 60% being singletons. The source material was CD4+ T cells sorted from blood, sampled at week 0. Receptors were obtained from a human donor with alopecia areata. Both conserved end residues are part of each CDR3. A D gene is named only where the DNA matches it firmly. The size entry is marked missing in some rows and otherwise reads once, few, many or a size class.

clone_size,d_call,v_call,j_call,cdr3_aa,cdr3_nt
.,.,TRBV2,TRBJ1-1,CASSELDRLNTEAFF,TGTGCCAGCAGTGAACTCGACAGGCTGAACACTGAAGCTTTCTTT
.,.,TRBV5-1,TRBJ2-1,CAGKDEQFF,TGCGCCGGAAAGGATGAGCAGTTCTTC
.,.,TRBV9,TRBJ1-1,CASSVDPYNTEAFF,TGTGCCAGCAGCGTAGACCCTTATAACACTGAAGCTTTCTTT
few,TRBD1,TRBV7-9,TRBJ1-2,CASSRDLTGGYGYTF,TGTGCCAGCAGCCGTGACCTGACAGGGGGCTATGGCTACACCTTC
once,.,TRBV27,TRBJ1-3,CASSPRQGAGNTIYF,TGTGCCAGCAGCCCGCGGCAGGGCGCTGGAAACACCATATATTTT
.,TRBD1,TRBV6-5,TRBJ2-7,CASSFGQGPSYEQYF,TGTGCCAGCAGTTTTGGACAGGGGCCATCCTACGAGCAGTACTTC
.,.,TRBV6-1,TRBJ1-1,CASRQGMMNTEAFF,TGTGCCAGCAGGCAGGGGATGATGAACACTGAAGCTTTCTTT
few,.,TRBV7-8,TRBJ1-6,CASSLIGIRSSYNSPLHF,TGTGCCAGCAGCTTAATAGGGATCCGGAGCTCCTATAATTCACCCCTCCACTTT
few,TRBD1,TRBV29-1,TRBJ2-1,CSVGQGSNEQFF,TGCAGCGTTGGACAGGGGAGTAATGAGCAGTTCTTC
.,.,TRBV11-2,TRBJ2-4,CASKGGVENIQYF,TGTGCCAGCAAAGGAGGGGTCGAAAACATTCAGTACTTC
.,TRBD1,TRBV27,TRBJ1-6,CASSLTGGENSPLHF,TGTGCCAGCAGTCTAACAGGGGGCGAAAATTCACCCCTCCACTTT
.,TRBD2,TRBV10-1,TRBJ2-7,CASSEGLAGGSYEQYF,TGCGCCAGCAGTGAGGGGCTAGCGGGAGGCTCCTACGAGCAGTACTTC
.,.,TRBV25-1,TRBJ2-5,CASTGTYQETQYF,TGTGCCAGCACGGGGACGTACCAAGAGACCCAGTACTTC
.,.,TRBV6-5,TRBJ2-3,CASSFRVVADTQYF,TGTGCCAGCAGTTTCCGGGTAGTCGCAGATACGCAGTATTTT
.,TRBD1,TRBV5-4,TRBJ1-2,CASSLGTGMGYTF,TGTGCCAGCAGCTTGGGGACAGGGATGGGCTACACCTTC
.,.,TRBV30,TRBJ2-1,CAWSLVGRGVKFF,TGTGCCTGGAGCCTCGTTGGAAGGGGGGTTAAGTTCTTC
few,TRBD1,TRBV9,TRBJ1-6,CASSTQTGVNSPLHF,TGTGCCAGCAGCACCCAAACAGGGGTTAATTCACCCCTCCACTTT
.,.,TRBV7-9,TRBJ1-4,CASSLTGCATNEKLFF,TGTGCCAGCAGCTTGACAGGATGTGCAACTAATGAAAAACTGTTTTTT
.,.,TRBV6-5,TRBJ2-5,CASRPWRGEETQYF,TGTGCCAGCAGGCCATGGCGGGGCGAGGAGACCCAGTACTTC